The next 31 T cell receptor beta chains were all read from a single sample in a study of tumor and adjacent non-tumor tissue in lung cancer. TCRbeta libraries were built with three rounds of nested PCR, modified from ARM-PCR. TCRdb ran MiXCR on the multiplex PCR reads and lists one entry per CDR3 protein. The profile covers fewer than 90,000 distinct CDR3 sequences, with under 80% appearing a single time and 20% to 25% taken by the ten largest. RNA was extracted from bulk tissue without any cell sorting. This non-tumor lung sample came from over 3 cm beyond the tumor edge. Source material: distant non-tumor lung tissue. The receptors originated from a woman aged 50 to 60 with non-small cell lung cancer.

This clonotype was seen a few times. The V and J genes are TRBV11-2 and TRBJ2-3; D is unclear. Germline-derived CDR1 and CDR2 are SGHAT and FQNNGV. The V and J ends lost 0 bases and 3 bases respectively, with 13 bases between them. CDR3 length: 16 amino acids. The CDR3 DNA reads TGTGCCAGCAGCTTAGATGTAAGGGTTGGGACAGATACGCAGTATTTT. It codes for CASSLDVRVGTDTQYF.

For this clonotype: A junction boundary mismatches the germline segment, possibly from a read error. The chain recombines TRBV7-9 with TRBJ2-7; 7 positions match TRBD2. CDR3 length: 13 amino acids. Looked up from germline, CDR1 is SEHNR and CDR2 is FQNEAQ (reference sequence). In nucleotides, the CDR3 is TGTGGCAGCAGATCCGACTGGGACTACGAGCATTACTTC. Protein: CGSRSDWDYEHYF.

J is TRBJ2-3 and V is TRBV5-4, with D perhaps TRBD1 (6 bases). V was shortened by 8 bases and J by 5 bases, with 15 bases between the two germline ends. CDR1 and CDR2 from the germline V gene are SGHNT and YYREEE (reference sequence). The CDR3 contains 13 residues. As DNA, the CDR3 is TGTGCCAGTAGGACACAGGGAAGAGATACGCAGTATTTT. Translation gives CASRTQGRDTQYF.

For this clonotype: A read error may explain this, as a much larger clone is one base away. The chain combines TRBV7-9 with TRBJ2-2, with D unclear. Trimming shortened V by 7 bases and J by 4 bases, and 16 bases separated the two germline ends. This CDR3 is built from 15 residues. Germline V gene sequence: CDR1 SEHNR, CDR2 FQNEAQ (reference sequence). DNA for the CDR3: TGTGCCAGCATTGTTTTACACCTGGGCACCGGGGAGCTGTTTTTT. This codes for CASIVLHLGTGELFF.

The chain has TRBV6-1 and TRBJ2-7; D gene unclear. Per the germline V gene, CDR1 is MNHNS and CDR2 is SASEGT. V was trimmed by 2 bases and J by 3 bases, leaving 11 bases between them. CDR3 size: 14 residues. The CDR3 coding sequence is TGTGCCAGCAGTGAACGTTTCGAGAGCTACGAGCAGTACTTC. It codes for CASSERFESYEQYF.

As to this clonotype: A much larger clonotype is one base distant, so this may be a read error. The chain uses TRBV11-2 and TRBJ1-4, with D possibly TRBD1 on 6 matching bases. The germline V and J ends were trimmed by 5 bases and 7 bases, with 20 bases remaining between them. The CDR3 covers 16 residues. From germline, CDR1 is SGHAT and CDR2 FQNNGV. The CDR3 protein is CASSPRTEGAAEKLFF. The CDR3 nucleotides read TGTGCCAGCAGCCCCAGGACAGAGGGCGCAGCTGAAAAACTGTTTTTT.

V and J are TRBV12-3 or TRBV12-4 and TRBJ2-7; D remains ambiguous. The CDR3 is 12 amino acids. Trimming removed 6 bases at V and 6 bases at J, with 12 bases between. The CDR3: CASRQQRSEQYF. The CDR3 coding sequence is TGTGCCAGCAGGCAACAGAGATCCGAGCAGTACTTC.

The V and J genes are TRBV29-1 and TRBJ1-4; 9 bases align to TRBD1. Looked up from germline, CDR1 is SQVTM and CDR2 is ANQGSEA. The CDR3 totals 12 residues. V lost 8 bases to trimming and J lost 9 bases; unmatched junction nucleotides: 7. CDR3 sequence reads: CSIRQGGKKLFF. The CDR3 DNA follows: TGCAGCATTCGACAGGGGGGTAAAAAACTGTTTTTT.

In the case of this clonotype: An end of the junction differs from the germline gene, which may be a read error. The rearrangement uses TRBV11-2 and TRBJ2-3; a possible D gene is TRBD2 (5 bases). This CDR3 spans 12 amino acids. Germline V lookup: CDR1 SGHAT, CDR2 FQNNGV. CDR3 sequence: CTSSEFRDTRYF. The CDR3 bases are TGTACCAGCAGTGAGTTCCGGGATACGCGGTATTTT.

In regard to this clonotype: The conserved final phenylalanine or tryptophan is absent from the CDR3, which likely points to a read error. The chain is built from TRBV11-2 and TRBJ2-6, with 9 positions matching TRBD1. Germline V lookup: CDR1 SGHAT, CDR2 FQNNGV. V lost 4 bases and J lost 1; bases outside the gene matches: 14. The CDR3 loop spans 20 amino acids. CDR3 DNA: TGTGCCAGCAGCTCACCAAACAGGGGGCGCGTTTTATCTGGGGCCAACGTCCTGACTATC. Its protein product is CASSSPNRGRVLSGANVLTI.

Turning to this clonotype: The junction and the germline gene differ at one end; a read error may be behind it. J is TRBJ2-7 and V is TRBV6-6, with 12 bases matching TRBD1. The CDR3 spans 15 residues. CDR1 MNHNY and CDR2 SVGAGI come from the germline V gene (reference sequence). CDR3 loop: CASGYGTGGSYEQYF. Written as DNA, the CDR3 is TGTGCCAGCGGTTACGGGACAGGGGGCTCATACGAGCAGTACTTC.

With regard to this clonotype: The CDR3 end shows no conserved phenylalanine or tryptophan, and so a read error is likely. The DNA is left out, because the CDR3 cannot be placed on it with certainty; the CDR3 is given as TCRdb lists it. This CDR3 reads CASPSLGGNEKSS. The chain recombines TRBV6-1 with TRBJ2-1; no DNA check was done on the table's D call, TRBD1. Per the germline V gene, CDR1 is MNHNS and CDR2 is SASEGT. The CDR3 numbers 13 amino acids, ends counted.

This clonotype was recorded at least ten times. The DNA for the CDR3 is TGTGCCACCGGCAGGATAGCCAAAAACATTCAGTACTTC. Translating it yields CATGRIAKNIQYF. The chain joins TRBV12-3 or TRBV12-4 to TRBJ2-4; D is uncertain. CDR3 length equals 13 residues. V dropped 10 bases and J dropped 0 bases, with 10 bases sitting between them.

Regarding this clonotype: Sequence at one end of the junction differs from germline and may be a read error. The chain couples TRBV20-1 to TRBJ1-1; possible D gene TRBD1, 5 bases. This CDR3 is built from 12 residues. CDR1 is DFQATT and CDR2 is SNEGSKA in the germline V gene (reference sequence). The CDR3 reads CSGKGIGAEVFF. The CDR3 nucleotides are TGCAGTGGTAAGGGGATCGGCGCTGAAGTTTTCTTT.

This clonotype was observed at least ten times. The chain uses TRBV6-5 and TRBJ2-7; D is unresolved. Germline assignment: CDR1 MNHEY and CDR2 SVGAGI. The CDR3 sequence is 13 residues long. Trimming shortened V by 5 bases and J by 2 bases, and 10 bases separated the two germline ends. In DNA, the CDR3 is TGTGCCAGCAGTACAGCCTACCCCTACGAGCAGTACTTC. Amino acid sequence: CASSTAYPYEQYF.

This chain joins TRBV6-5 and TRBJ2-7; D not resolved. The germline gives CDR1 MNHEY, CDR2 SVGAGI. Between the trimmed V and J ends, which lost 7 bases and 12 bases, there was a span of 16 bases. This CDR3 contains 11 residues. CDR3 protein: CASIEDSSWYF. The CDR3 nucleotides read TGTGCCAGCATAGAAGACTCGTCATGGTACTTC.

To note about this clonotype: One end of the junction varies from germline; a read error may be responsible. V and J are TRBV11-2 and TRBJ1-1; TRBD1 might be the D (5 bases). From germline, CDR1 is SGHAT and CDR2 FQNNGV. This CDR3 has 13 amino acids. The CDR3 loop reads CAGSLRQCAEAFF. The CDR3 region has the DNA TGTGCCGGCAGCCTTCGACAGTGTGCTGAAGCTTTCTTT.

With respect to this clonotype: The junction shows a germline mismatch at one end, possibly a read error. V and J are TRBV4-1 and TRBJ1-4; D ambiguous. There are 14 residues in the CDR3. Germline CDR1 MGHRA, CDR2 YSYEKL. CDR3 region: CASSEAGKNEKLIF. The CDR3 DNA reads as TGCGCCAGTAGCGAAGCCGGGAAAAATGAAAAACTGATTTTT.

With respect to this clonotype: No conserved phenylalanine or tryptophan ends this CDR3, so it is likely a read error. J is TRBJ2-1 and V is TRBV29-1, with D perhaps given as TRBD1 or TRBD2 (5 bases each). Trimming pared 4 bases from V and 5 bases from J, leaving 12 bases between. The CDR3 loop spans 13 amino acids. Germline CDR1 and CDR2: SQVTM and ANQGSEA. CDR3 nucleotides: TGCAGCGTTGGGATAGGGGACCACAATGAGCAGTTCTTA. This translates into CSVGIGDHNEQFL.

Concerning this clonotype itself: A much larger clone is a single base away; this may be a read error. V is TRBV7-9 and J is TRBJ2-2, with D uncertain. Germline V lookup: CDR1 SEHNR, CDR2 FQNEAQ (reference sequence). This CDR3 has 15 residues. The CDR3 region is CASSPSALNNGELFF. The CDR3 nucleotides read TGTGCCAGCAGCCCCTCGGCCCTCAACAACGGGGAGCTGTTTTTT.

Note on this clonotype: No conserved phenylalanine or tryptophan ends this CDR3, so it is likely a read error. V is TRBV11-2 and J is TRBJ2-2; D is perhaps TRBD1 (6 bases). The V and J ends lost 6 bases and 7 bases respectively, with 15 bases between them. Germline V gene data show CDR1 as SGHAT and CDR2 as FQNNGV. This CDR3 region has 14 residues. CDR3 in amino acids: CASSLGRDIGELFL. CDR3 nucleotides: TGTGCCAGCAGTCTAGGTAGGGACATCGGGGAGCTGTTTCTT.

Regarding this clonotype: A much larger clonotype is one base distant, so this may be a read error. The V and J genes are TRBV28 and TRBJ1-2, with TRBD1 as a possible D gene (6 bases). CDR1 and CDR2 from the germline V gene are MDHEN and SYDVKM. V was clipped by 4 bases and J by 6 bases, with 15 bases between them. The CDR3 is 14 residues long. CDR3 region: CASSSPEQGHGYTF. The CDR3 region has the DNA TGTGCCAGCAGTTCCCCAGAACAGGGACATGGCTACACCTTC.

This clonotype was seen at least ten times. The genes are TRBV28 and TRBJ2-7, with D possibly matching TRBD2 (6 bases). Trimming cost V 1 base and J 4 bases, with 14 bases left between them. CDR1 is MDHEN, CDR2 SYDVKM, per germline. The CDR3 totals 15 residues. CDR3 sequence (DNA): TGTGCCAGCAGTTTATCTAGCGTTGGGGTTTACGAGCAGTACTTC. It codes for CASSLSSVGVYEQYF.

The chain is built from TRBV30 and TRBJ2-1; 11 bases map to TRBD2. The CDR3 contains 17 residues. Per germline, CDR1 GTSNPN and CDR2 SVGIG (reference sequence). After removal of 4 bases from V and 0 bases from J, the junction contained 8 bases not matched to a gene. The CDR3 nucleotides are TGTGCCTGGAATATCGGACTAGCGGGTTTCTCCTACAATGAGCAGTTCTTC. Residues: CAWNIGLAGFSYNEQFF.

Details on this clonotype: A read error may produce the germline difference seen at one junction end. V and J are TRBV11-1 and TRBJ2-2; 10 bases are shared with TRBD1. The CDR3 consists of 19 residues. The germline CDR1 and CDR2 sequences are SGHAT and FQDESV (reference sequence). The chain's CDR3 is CVSSPRDRGRTRRTEELFF. Here the CDR3 DNA reads TGTGTCAGCAGCCCACGGGACAGGGGAAGGACTAGACGGACCGAGGAGCTGTTTTTC. Filled out from reference TRBV11-1 and TRBJ2-2, the complete variable domain reads EAEVAQSPRYKITEKSQAVAFWCDPISGHATLYWYRQILGQGPELLVQFQDESVVDDSQLPKDRFSAERLKGVDSTLKIQPAELGDSAMYLCVSSPRDRGRTRRTEELFFGEGSRLTVL.

With regard to this clonotype: The junction departs from germline at one end; a sequencing error may be responsible. The V and J genes are TRBV29-1 and TRBJ2-7; TRBD2 matches at 9 bases. Germline CDR1 is SQVTM and CDR2 is ANQGSEA. This CDR3 has 16 residues. The CDR3 coding sequence is TGCAGCGTTGAAGCCCCTAGCGGGATGGCCCCCTACGAGCGGTACTTC. This codes for CSVEAPSGMAPYERYF.

Concerning this clonotype itself: The conserved closing phenylalanine or tryptophan is absent in this CDR3, likely reflecting a read error. The chain carries TRBV6-1 and TRBJ2-7; 9 nucleotides line up with TRBD1. Trimming cost V 5 bases and J 2 bases; bases outside gene matches: 7. The CDR3 covers 15 residues. Germline loops: CDR1 MNHNS, CDR2 SASEGT. The CDR3 protein is CASSKTDRGAYEQYL. The DNA for the CDR3 is TGTGCCAGCAGTAAAACGGACAGGGGAGCCTACGAGCAGTACCTC.

Comments on this clonotype: Since no conserved phenylalanine or tryptophan closes the CDR3, a read error is the likely cause. The genes are TRBV11-2 and TRBJ2-1; 9 bases line up with TRBD2. V gave up 8 bases and J gave up 8 bases; unmatched junction bases: 13. From germline, CDR1 is SGHAT and CDR2 FQNNGV. This CDR3 contains 15 residues. The CDR3 DNA sequence: TGTGCCAGCTGCTCCATAGCGGGAGAATGGGATGAGCAGTTCGTC. This gives the protein CASCSIAGEWDEQFV.

This clonotype was recorded only once. Compared with germline, one end of the junction differs, possibly owing to a read error. The chain joins TRBV19 to TRBJ2-2, with 11 bases identical to TRBD1. The CDR3 spans 15 residues. The germline V gene has CDR1 LNHDA and CDR2 SQIVND (reference sequence). For the CDR3, the DNA is TGTGCCAGCCTCGGGGACAGGGGGAACATCGGGGAGCTGTTTTTT. It specifies CASLGDRGNIGELFF.

Worth noting for this clonotype: A much larger clone is a single base away; this may be a read error. The chain links TRBV7-9 to TRBJ2-7; no reliable D call. Germline CDR1 and CDR2: SEHNR and FQNEAQ (reference sequence). The CDR3 contains 12 residues. Written as DNA, the CDR3 is TGTGCCAGCAGCCCCCCGGCGGTCGAGCAGCACTTC. Its protein is CASSPPAVEQHF.

About this clonotype: Given the absence of the conserved phenylalanine or tryptophan at the CDR3 end, a read error is likely. The chain has TRBV28 and TRBJ1-1; no firm D call. Germline V gene sequence: CDR1 MDHEN, CDR2 SYDVKM. This CDR3 has 13 amino acids. The CDR3 DNA follows: TGTGCCAGCTGTTTGGAAGGAAGCCCTGAAGCTTTCCTT. Encoded protein: CASCLEGSPEAFL.